The source of this T cell receptor beta chain is a study of regulatory T cells in long-lasting Graves disease. Broader study findings: The study found lower TCR diversity in persistent Graves' patients than in newly diagnosed ones.

Looked up from germline, CDR1 is SQVTM and CDR2 is ANQGSEA. V shed 3 bases and J shed 4 bases, with 12 bases lying between them. The CDR3 is 14 amino acids. This clonotype was observed a few times. Its antigen is still unknown. For TCR beta, libraries came from iRepertoire HTBI primers and Arm-PCR of CDR3 regions. TCRdb fed the multiplex PCR reads into MiXCR, producing one record per CDR3 protein. The sample includes under 800,000 distinct CDR3 sequences, around 15% of them seen just once. The sample's time point: newly diagnosed GD, antithyroid drugs for less than 3 months. PBMC-derived RNA was used for the TCR library. Patients met American Thyroid Association criteria for Graves' disease. The same specimen was also included in a second study, on T cells in Graves' hyperthyroidism and ophthalmopathy.

The source of this sequence is a woman younger than 45 with Graves disease. V gene TRBV29-1 combines with J gene TRBJ2-2; D is uncertain. The sample was peripheral blood mononuclear cells (PBMCs), taken at new diagnosis, from a patient treated with antithyroid drugs. The chain's CDR3 is CSVENGFGTGELFF. As DNA, the CDR3 is TGCAGCGTTGAGAACGGGTTCGGCACCGGGGAGCTGTTTTTT.